Presented here are 21 T cell receptor beta chains from one specimen sequenced in a study of blood T cell repertoires in COVID-19. Measured with immunoSEQ multiplex PCR; TCRdb has only the in-frame clones, and not every one. The data contain around 500,000 clones, 80% to 90% of them singletons. The sequenced material came from peripheral blood. All receptors derive from a human donor in a cohort sampled during active COVID-19.

The CDR3 spells CASSLAGADTGELFF. The CDR3 nucleotides read TGTGCCAGCAGCTTAGCAGGGGCTGACACCGGGGAGCTGTTTTTT. V is TRBV7-2 and J is TRBJ2-2; TRBD1 is a possible D gene (5 bases). Trimming took off 0 bases at V and 3 bases at J, with 8 bases between the two ends. This CDR3 comprises 15 residues. Germline CDR1 reads SGHTA; CDR2 reads FQGNSA.

The chain uses TRBV9 and TRBJ2-7; 7 bases map to TRBD1. The germline CDR1 and CDR2 sequences are SGDLS and YYNGEE. With V trimmed by 0 bases and J by 1 base, 1 base remained unmatched. The length of the CDR3 is 14 residues. DNA of the CDR3: TGTGCCAGCAGCGTAGGGGGACAGTCCTACGAGCAGTACTTC. The encoded protein is CASSVGGQSYEQYF. The entire variable domain, with the rest obtained from reference TRBV9 and TRBJ2-7, is as follows: DSGVTQTPKHLITATGQRVTLRCSPRSGDLSVYWYQQSLDQGLQFLIQYYNGEERAKGNILERFSAQQFPDLHSELNLSSLELGDSALYFCASSVGGQSYEQYFGPGTRLTVT.

This clone has just one count. V and J are TRBV4-3 and TRBJ2-2; 10 nucleotides agree with TRBD1. Germline V gene lookup returns CDR1 LGHNA and CDR2 YSLEER. The CDR3 length is 15 residues. J lost 5 bases, V lost 5 bases, and 5 bases had no gene match. CDR3 bases: TGCGCCAGCAGCATGCCGGGACAGGGGACCGGGGAGCTGTTTTTT. Its protein product is CASSMPGQGTGELFF.

The rearrangement links TRBV5-1 to TRBJ1-2, with TRBD1 identical over 7 bases. Germline V lookup: CDR1 SGHRS, CDR2 YFSETQ. The CDR3 sequence is 16 residues long. Germline trimming cut 1 base from V and 7 bases from J; bases unmatched to any gene: 13. CDR3 protein: CASSLSGTEWQGGYTF. In DNA form, the CDR3 reads TGCGCCAGCAGCTTGTCCGGGACAGAGTGGCAGGGTGGCTACACCTTC. The whole variable domain, filled in from reference TRBV5-1 and TRBJ1-2, reads KAGVTQTPRYLIKTRGQQVTLSCSPISGHRSVSWYQQTPGQGLQFLFEYFSETQRNKGNFPGRFSGRQFSNSRSEMNVSTLELGDSALYLCASSLSGTEWQGGYTFGSGTRLTVV.

The chain's CDR3 is CACLRRGGSTDTQYF. The DNA of the CDR3 is TGTGCCTGCCTCCGTAGAGGGGGAAGCACAGATACGCAGTATTTT. This rearrangement joins TRBV30 to TRBJ2-3; weak D call: TRBD1 (6 bases). Per germline, CDR1 GTSNPN and CDR2 SVGIG (reference sequence). V lost 6 bases and J 0 bases, leaving 16 bases between the germline ends. The CDR3 covers 15 residues.

This clone was seen more than once but under ten times. Other DNA sequences from this sample encode an identical CDR3 as well. This chain's CDR3 is CASSLEETQYF. CDR3 sequence (DNA): TGTGCCAGCAGTTTAGAGGAGACCCAGTACTTC. V usage is TRBV28 and J usage is TRBJ2-5; no reliable D call. The germline CDR1 and CDR2 sequences are MDHEN and SYDVKM. V lost 2 bases, J lost 5 bases, and 3 bases lay in between. This CDR3 spans 11 amino acids. The whole variable domain, filled in from reference TRBV28 and TRBJ2-5, reads DVKVTQSSRYLVKRTGEKVFLECVQDMDHENMFWYRQDPGLGLRLIYFSYDVKMKEKGDIPEGYSVSREKKERFSLILESASTNQTSMYLCASSLEETQYFGPGTRLLVL.

V is TRBV7-3 and J is TRBJ1-1, with a weak D call TRBD1 (5 bases). Per the germline V gene, CDR1 is SGHTA and CDR2 is FQGTGA. The CDR3 extends over 16 amino acids. V was shortened by 2 bases and J by 4 bases, with 17 bases between the two germline ends. The CDR3 nucleotides are TGTGCCAGCAGCTTAGGTACGGGAGGGGTAGGCACTGAAGCTTTCTTT. It translates to CASSLGTGGVGTEAFF.

This clone was found once. The CDR3 protein is CASSKVAGAGEQFF. The CDR3 DNA sequence: TGTGCCAGCAGCAAAGTAGCGGGAGCCGGTGAGCAGTTCTTC. This chain uses TRBV21-1 with TRBJ2-1; the D call of TRBD2 is as the table states it, not checked on the DNA. TRBV21-1 is a pseudogene locus. This CDR3 region has 14 residues.

The count of this clone is one. The genes are TRBV20-1 and TRBJ2-1; TRBD2 matches at 9 bases. Germline CDR1 DFQATT, CDR2 SNEGSKA (reference sequence). The CDR3 has 16 amino acids. The V segment lost 3 bases and the J segment 0 bases; nucleotides outside the gene matches: 6. CDR3 amino acids: CSASGPLAGSYNEQFF. CDR3 bases: TGCAGTGCTAGTGGTCCACTAGCGGGCTCCTACAATGAGCAGTTCTTC.

This clone was seen once. This chain links TRBV3-1 (or the pseudogene TRBV3-2) with TRBJ1-2, with unresolved D. From germline, CDR1 is LGHDT and CDR2 YNNKEL (reference sequence). V shed 0 bases and J shed 8 bases, with 10 bases lying between them. CDR3 length: 13 residues. CDR3 DNA: TGTGCCAGCAGCCAAGAGCCCGGGAGCGGCTACACCTTC. It codes for CASSQEPGSGYTF.

This clone was observed once. This chain connects TRBV6-6 to TRBJ2-7, with TRBD1 matching 9 bases. V was clipped by 4 bases and J by 7 bases; unmatched bases: 11. This CDR3 has 15 amino acids. In germline, CDR1 is MNHNY, CDR2 SVGAGI (reference sequence). In DNA form, the CDR3 reads TGTGCCAGCAGTTCGCAACAGGGGGCCCCTGGGGAGCAGTACTTC. It encodes CASSSQQGAPGEQYF.

The chain is built from TRBV19 and TRBJ1-2, with D hard to call. Trimming shortened V by 8 bases and J by 0 bases, and 16 bases separated the two germline ends. Germline lookup yields CDR1 LNHDA and CDR2 SQIVND (reference sequence). The CDR3 has 15 residues. The CDR3 DNA reads TGTGCCAGTTCTCAGGAGGTACAGCCTAACTATGGCTACACCTTC. Amino acids: CASSQEVQPNYGYTF. Using reference TRBV19 and TRBJ1-2 for the parts outside the CDR3, the full variable domain is DGGITQSPKYLFRKEGQNVTLSCEQNLNHDAMYWYRQDPGQGLRLIYYSQIVNDFQKGDIAEGYSVSREKKESFPLTVTSAQKNPTAFYLCASSQEVQPNYGYTFGSGTRLTVV.

V and J are TRBV6-5 and TRBJ2-2; 11 bases match TRBD2. CDR3 length: 15 amino acids. Germline V gene sequence: CDR1 MNHEY, CDR2 SVGAGI. The junction had 1 base not matched to a gene; V was cut back by 6 bases and J by 1 base. This chain's CDR3 is CASRLAGGNTGELFF. As DNA, the CDR3 is TGTGCCAGCAGGCTAGCGGGAGGGAACACCGGGGAGCTGTTTTTT.

V usage is TRBV5-1 and J usage is TRBJ2-5; D is unresolved. CDR1 and CDR2 from the germline V gene are SGHRS and YFSETQ. The CDR3 covers 15 residues. V lost 4 bases, J lost 2 bases, and 15 bases lay in between. CDR3 DNA: TGCGCCAGCAGCCTATTCCCCCCCGGTCAAGAGACCCAGTACTTC. Amino acid sequence: CASSLFPPGQETQYF. Full variable domain (rest looked up from reference TRBV5-1 and TRBJ2-5): KAGVTQTPRYLIKTRGQQVTLSCSPISGHRSVSWYQQTPGQGLQFLFEYFSETQRNKGNFPGRFSGRQFSNSRSEMNVSTLELGDSALYLCASSLFPPGQETQYFGPGTRLLVL.

V usage is TRBV5-4 and J usage is TRBJ2-1; D unclear. The CDR3 totals 13 residues. Trimming shortened V by 4 bases and J by 12 bases, and 17 bases separated the two germline ends. CDR1 and CDR2 from the germline V gene are SGHNT and YYREEE (reference sequence). The CDR3 coding sequence is TGTGCCAGCAGCGCCTCTATCCCATCAGGGCAGTTCTTC. It is translated as CASSASIPSGQFF.

The V gene is TRBV19, the J gene TRBJ2-1, with 10 bases matching TRBD2. V lost 5 bases and J lost 5; bases outside the gene matches: 9. Looked up from germline, CDR1 is LNHDA and CDR2 is SQIVND (reference sequence). This CDR3 has 16 residues. CDR3 loop: CASSSPRAGGHNEQFF. DNA of the CDR3: TGTGCCAGTAGTTCCCCCCGAGCGGGAGGGCACAATGAGCAGTTCTTC.

This clone appeared a few times. The chain uses TRBV7-2 and TRBJ1-5, with 8 bases matching TRBD1. V shed 6 bases, J shed 0 bases, and the junction held 4 bases outside the gene matches. The CDR3 is 15 residues long. The germline V gene encodes CDR1 SGHTA and CDR2 FQGNSA. The CDR3 protein is CASSFRGLSNQPQHF. The CDR3 nucleotides are TGTGCCAGCAGTTTCAGGGGGCTTAGCAATCAGCCCCAGCATTTT.

V and J are TRBV3-1 (or the pseudogene TRBV3-2) and TRBJ1-4, with 7 bases identical to TRBD1. CDR1 LGHDT and CDR2 YNNKEL come from the germline V gene (reference sequence). V lost 4 bases to trimming and J lost 0 bases; unmatched junction nucleotides: 5. The CDR3 sequence is 16 residues long. CDR3 bases: TGTGCCAGCAGCCGACAGGGTCCGTCAACTAATGAAAAACTGTTTTTT. It yields the protein CASSRQGPSTNEKLFF.

The chain carries TRBV7-2 and TRBJ2-2, with TRBD2 identical over 11 bases. This CDR3 contains 16 residues. The V gene's germline CDR1 is SGHTA and CDR2 FQGNSA. V gave up 5 bases and J gave up 6 bases; unmatched junction bases: 8. CDR3 sequence (DNA): TGTGCCAGCAGCCTATTAGGACTAGCGGGCTCCGGGGAGCTGTTTTTT. Translation: CASSLLGLAGSGELFF. The full variable domain, its missing parts supplied by reference TRBV7-2 and TRBJ2-2, is GAGVSQSPSNKVTEKGKDVELRCDPISGHTALYWYRQSLGQGLEFLIYFQGNSAPDKSGLPSDRFSAERTGGSVSTLTIQRTQQEDSAVYLCASSLLGLAGSGELFFGEGSRLTVL.

The chain recombines TRBV28 with TRBJ2-7; no reliable D call. The V end lost 7 bases, the J end lost 5 bases, and 15 bases lay between the germline ends. This CDR3 is built from 13 residues. Germline CDR1 is MDHEN and CDR2 is SYDVKM. CDR3 nucleotide sequence: TGTGCCAGCATATCGAACTTCCCCCACGAGCAGTACTTC. This translates into CASISNFPHEQYF. Using reference TRBV28 and TRBJ2-7 for the parts outside the CDR3, the full variable domain is DVKVTQSSRYLVKRTGEKVFLECVQDMDHENMFWYRQDPGLGLRLIYFSYDVKMKEKGDIPEGYSVSREKKERFSLILESASTNQTSMYLCASISNFPHEQYFGPGTRLTVT.

V gene TRBV2 combines with J gene TRBJ2-6; 10 bases match TRBD1. In germline, CDR1 is SNHLY, CDR2 FYNNEI. The CDR3 loop spans 19 amino acids. V lost 9 bases and J lost 0; bases outside the gene matches: 14. CDR3 loop: CASRHDRGLSSSGANVLTF. The CDR3 DNA reads as TGTGCCAGTCGCCACGACAGGGGGCTAAGCTCCTCTGGGGCCAACGTCCTGACTTTC.